What follows is one T cell receptor beta chain and its context. The data were obtained in a study of blood T cell repertoires in COVID-19. Study information: From T cells, B-cell-depleted T cells, or PBMCs came the material, which was cDNA or gDNA.

Measured with immunoSEQ multiplex PCR; TCRdb has only the in-frame clones, and not every one. The data show 180,000 or so clones, roughly four fifths seen once. Cohort 3 donors were reported recovered after two negative PCRs, clearance, or symptom resolution. The sequencing input was PBMCs or T cells enriched from blood (not recorded which). The sequence came from a man aged 50 or older who had recovered from COVID-19.

CDR3 sequence: CASSFNIEGEQFF. Here the CDR3 DNA reads TGCGCCAGCAGCTTCAACATAGAGGGTGAGCAGTTCTTC. The rearrangement uses TRBV5-1 and TRBJ2-1; the D gene is possibly TRBD2 (5 bases). CDR3 length: 13 amino acids. V lost 2 bases to trimming and J lost 9 bases, with 12 bases between them. Per germline, CDR1 SGHRS and CDR2 YFSETQ.